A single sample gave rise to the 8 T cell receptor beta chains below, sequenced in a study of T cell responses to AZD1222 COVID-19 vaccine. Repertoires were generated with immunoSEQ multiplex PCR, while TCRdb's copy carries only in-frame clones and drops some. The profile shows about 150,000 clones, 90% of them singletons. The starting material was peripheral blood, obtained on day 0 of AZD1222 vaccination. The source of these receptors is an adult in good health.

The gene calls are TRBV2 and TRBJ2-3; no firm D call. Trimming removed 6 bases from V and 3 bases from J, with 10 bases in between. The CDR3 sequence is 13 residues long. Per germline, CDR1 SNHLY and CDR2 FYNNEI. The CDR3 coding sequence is TGTGCCAGCAGAGGGCTAAAGACAGATACGCAGTATTTT. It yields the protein CASRGLKTDTQYF.

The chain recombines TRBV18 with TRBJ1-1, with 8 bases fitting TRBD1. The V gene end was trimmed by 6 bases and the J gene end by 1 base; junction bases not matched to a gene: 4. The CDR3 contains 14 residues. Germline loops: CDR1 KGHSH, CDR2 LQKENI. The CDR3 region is CASSVGQGNTEAFF. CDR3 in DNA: TGTGCCAGCTCGGTCGGACAGGGGAACACTGAAGCTTTCTTT.

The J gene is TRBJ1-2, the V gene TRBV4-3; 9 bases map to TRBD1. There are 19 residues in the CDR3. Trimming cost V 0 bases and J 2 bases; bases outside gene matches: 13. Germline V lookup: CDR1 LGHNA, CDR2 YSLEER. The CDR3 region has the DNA TGCGCCAGCAGCCAAGATTCAGGCGGGACAGGGTTGAGGAACTATGGCTACACCTTC. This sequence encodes CASSQDSGGTGLRNYGYTF.

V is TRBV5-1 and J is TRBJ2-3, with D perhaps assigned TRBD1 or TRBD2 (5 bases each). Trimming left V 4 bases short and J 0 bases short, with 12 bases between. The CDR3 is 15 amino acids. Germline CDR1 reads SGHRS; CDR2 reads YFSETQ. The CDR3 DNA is TGCGCCAGCAGCCGGGACGGCCCTAGCACAGATACGCAGTATTTT. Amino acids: CASSRDGPSTDTQYF.

The CDR3 loop is CASSVAPGGSQETQYF. CDR3 DNA: TGTGCCAGCAGCGTAGCCCCTGGGGGAAGCCAAGAGACCCAGTACTTC. The rearrangement joins TRBV9 to TRBJ2-5; D possibly uses TRBD1 or TRBD2 (5 bases each). Trimming left V 0 bases short and J 1 base short, with 13 bases between. CDR3 length equals 16 residues. Germline CDR1 is SGDLS and CDR2 is YYNGEE.

This CDR3 is CASSLSGDQPQHF. In DNA form, the CDR3 reads TGTGCCAGCAGTTTGAGTGGGGATCAGCCCCAGCATTTT. This rearrangement joins TRBV12-3 or TRBV12-4 to TRBJ1-5; D is ambiguous. Trimming shortened V by 3 bases and J by 5 bases, and 8 bases separated the two germline ends. This CDR3 has 13 amino acids.

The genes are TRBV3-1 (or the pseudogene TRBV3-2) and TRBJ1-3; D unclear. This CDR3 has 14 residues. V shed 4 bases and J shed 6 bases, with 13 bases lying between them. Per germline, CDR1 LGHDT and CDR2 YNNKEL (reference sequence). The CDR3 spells CASSPAGGLNTIYF. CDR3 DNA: TGTGCCAGCAGCCCCGCTGGAGGGTTAAACACCATATATTTT.

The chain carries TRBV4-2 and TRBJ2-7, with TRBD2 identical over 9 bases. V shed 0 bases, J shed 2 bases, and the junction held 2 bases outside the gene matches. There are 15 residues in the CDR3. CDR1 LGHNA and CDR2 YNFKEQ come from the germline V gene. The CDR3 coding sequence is TGTGCCAGCAGCCAAGAGCGGGGGGGTGCCTACGAGCAGTACTTC. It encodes CASSQERGGAYEQYF.